This T cell receptor beta chain is from a study of blood T cells in healthy people across ages. Trimming removed 2 bases from V and 7 bases from J; junction bases left unmatched: 5. The germline gives CDR1 MNHEY, CDR2 SVGAGI. There are 14 residues in the CDR3. A second PCR of roughly 7 to 11 cycles used a sample-barcoded 5' primer and a J-beta primer mix. TCRdb passed the 5' RACE reads through MiXCR, listing each CDR3 protein once. Altogether approximately 800,000 distinct CDR3 sequences are present, around 24% being singletons, with the ten largest covering around 3%. Isolated per sample were at least 7 million PBMCs. These sequences were also reported in another study, on T cells of mothers and their children. This second report adds: Thymic selection molds TCR recombination output in much the same way for related pairs as for unrelated pairs. Relative to unrelated pairs, biologically related mother-child dyads exhibited marginally greater, non-significant overlap.

The genes are TRBV6-5 and TRBJ1-1; 9 nucleotides align to TRBD1. Material for sequencing was blood. This sequence originates from a boy aged 5-17 years in good health. CDR3 protein: CASSYARGQGEAFF. The CDR3 bases are TGTGCCAGCAGTTACGCCAGGGGACAGGGTGAAGCTTTCTTT.